A selection of T cell receptor beta chains follows, all from one sample in a study of T cell responses to AZD1222 COVID-19 vaccine. The protocol was immunoSEQ multiplex PCR, while the TCRdb copy is restricted to in-frame clones and leaves out a portion. Of roughly 110,000 clones listed, 90% are singletons. The sample in question was peripheral blood, obtained 28 days after the second AZD1222 dose. The source is an adult who received the AZD1222 COVID-19 vaccine. Both conserved end residues are part of each CDR3.

v_gene	CDR3aa
TRBV5-1	CASTSGGSDTDTQYF
TRBV2	CASSELTAGGYEQYF
TRBV19	CASSILRNTEAFF
TRBV4-1	CASSQEVSYEQYF
TRBV27	CASSQTKYTEAFF
TRBV7-8	CASSYGSLENEQFF
TRBV7-6	CASSLVGGENTEAFF
TRBV7-8	CASSLEGGSYEQYF
TRBV28	CASSSPGQGANYGYTF
TRBV5-1	CASSLATGYGGYTF
TRBV18	CASSSDAVSGNTIYF
TRBV7-8	CASSLERLRRNQPQHF
TRBV29-1	CSVEGLGLGGYTF
TRBV27	CASRPTGTATYEQYF
TRBV3-1/TRBV3-2	CASSQVVRSSYNSPLHF
TRBV9	CASSGRNYLYNEQFF
TRBV5-1	CASSFGQGPNQPQHF
TRBV3-1/TRBV3-2	CASSLEGSNTEAFF
TRBV19	CASSTLAGSSYEQYF
TRBV4-3	CASTKPQGAKETQYF
TRBV19	CASWGGNEQFF
TRBV27	CASSLLGRFWEQYF
TRBV6-5	CASSRSGADYEQYF
TRBV19	CATTLAGGTEQFF
TRBV2	CASSEVREGDGYTF
TRBV4-3	CASSQDYGGGMNTEAFF